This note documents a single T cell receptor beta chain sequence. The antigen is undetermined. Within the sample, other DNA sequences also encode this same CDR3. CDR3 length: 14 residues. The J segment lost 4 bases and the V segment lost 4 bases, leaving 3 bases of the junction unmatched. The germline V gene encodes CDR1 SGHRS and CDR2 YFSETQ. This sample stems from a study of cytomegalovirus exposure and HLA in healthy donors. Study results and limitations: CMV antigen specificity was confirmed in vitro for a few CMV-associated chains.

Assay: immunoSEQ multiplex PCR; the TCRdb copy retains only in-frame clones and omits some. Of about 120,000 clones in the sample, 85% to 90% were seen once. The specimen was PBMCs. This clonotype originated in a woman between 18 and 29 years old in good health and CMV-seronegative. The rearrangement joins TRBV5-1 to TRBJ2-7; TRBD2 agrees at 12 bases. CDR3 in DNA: TGCGCCAGCAGCCCTAGCGGGGGGGCGTACGAGCAGTACTTC. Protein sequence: CASSPSGGAYEQYF.